The 9 T cell receptor beta chains below were found in one sample sequenced in a study of blood T cell repertoires in COVID-19. Assay used: immunoSEQ multiplex PCR; TCRdb lists only in-frame clones, some missing. The sample has some 130,000 clones, roughly 78% seen once; the top ten hold 5.5% to 7%. Sequencing was carried out using PBMCs or T cells enriched from blood (not recorded which). These receptors all stem from a woman aged 45-59 years who had recovered from COVID-19.

The V gene is TRBV6-5, the J gene TRBJ1-2; 8 bases align to TRBD1. Germline CDR1 reads MNHEY; CDR2 reads SVGAGI. The CDR3 contains 14 residues. The J segment lost 4 bases and the V segment lost 4 bases, leaving 5 bases of the junction unmatched. CDR3 nucleotides: TGTGCCAGCAGTTTTTACAGGGGGATCTATGGCTACACCTTC. Translation: CASSFYRGIYGYTF.

The rearrangement links TRBV18 to TRBJ1-1; D is possibly TRBD1 (6 bases). CDR1 and CDR2 (germline): KGHSH, LQKENI. This CDR3 has 14 residues. The V end lost 6 bases, the J end lost 6 bases, and 17 bases lay between the germline ends. CDR3 in DNA: TGTGCCAGCTCGAGCCTTGGCAGGGGATCTGAAGCTTTCTTT. Its protein is CASSSLGRGSEAFF.

The chain is built from TRBV5-1 and TRBJ2-5, with TRBD1 matching 7 bases. Per germline, CDR1 SGHRS and CDR2 YFSETQ. The ends lost 4 bases at V and 1 base at J; junction bases unmatched: 4. The length of the CDR3 is 14 residues. The CDR3 loop reads CASSTGTVQETQYF. The CDR3 bases are TGCGCCAGCAGCACAGGGACAGTCCAAGAGACCCAGTACTTC.

This clone was found a few times. CDR3 DNA sequence: TGTGCCAGCTCACCGAGCGGGGGGTTTGAGACCCAGTACTTC. It codes for CASSPSGGFETQYF. The V call is TRBV18, the J call TRBJ2-5, with 9 bases aligning to TRBD2. J lost 5 bases, V lost 3 bases, and 4 bases had no gene match. The CDR3 runs to 14 residues. Germline values: CDR1 KGHSH, CDR2 LQKENI.

This CDR3 reads CASTITHYSYEQYF. The CDR3 region has the DNA TGTGCCAGTACCATCACACACTACTCCTACGAGCAGTACTTC. The chain uses TRBV19 and TRBJ2-7; D gene unclear. With 7 bases removed from V and 0 bases from J, the gap between germline ends came to 13 bases. The CDR3 covers 14 residues. Germline V lookup: CDR1 LNHDA, CDR2 SQIVND (reference sequence).

The chain has TRBV15 and TRBJ1-2; 8 bases map to TRBD1. Germline V gives CDR1 LNHNV, CDR2 YYDKDF (reference sequence). CDR3 length: 14 residues. V gave up 5 bases and J gave up 3 bases; unmatched junction bases: 5. The CDR3 spells CATSDRGPDYGYTF. The CDR3 DNA sequence: TGTGCCACCAGCGACAGGGGCCCAGACTATGGCTACACCTTC.

The J gene is TRBJ1-5, the V gene TRBV10-3, with D perhaps matching TRBD1 (6 bases). Between the trimmed V and J ends, which lost 3 bases and 6 bases, there was a span of 12 bases. In germline, CDR1 is ENHRY, CDR2 SYGVKD. The CDR3 spans 14 residues. The DNA for the CDR3 is TGTGCCATCAGTGAACAACAGGGTGCTCAGCCCCAGCATTTT. Its protein is CAISEQQGAQPQHF.

The V call is TRBV6-1, the J call TRBJ2-2; the D gene is possibly TRBD2 (6 bases). Per germline, CDR1 MNHNS and CDR2 SASEGT. The CDR3 runs 17 residues. Trimming took off 2 bases at V and 0 bases at J, with 13 bases between the two ends. The CDR3 coding sequence is TGTGCCAGCAGTGAACAGAGGAGGGGAGCGAACACCGGGGAGCTGTTTTTT. It codes for CASSEQRRGANTGELFF.

This chain uses TRBV2 with TRBJ1-5; a weak D match, TRBD1 (5 bases). This CDR3 is 17 amino acids long. The V gene's germline CDR1 is SNHLY and CDR2 FYNNEI. Trimming took 4 bases from V and 6 from J, leaving 22 bases between them. CDR3 sequence (DNA): TGTGCCAGCAGTGTCCCTGGTTCTGGGGGAGGAATTCAGCCCCAGCATTTT. Translated, it gives CASSVPGSGGGIQPQHF. The full variable domain, rest sourced from reference TRBV2 and TRBJ1-5, is EPEVTQTPSHQVTQMGQEVILRCVPISNHLYFYWYRQILGQKVEFLVSFYNNEISEKSEIFDDQFSVERPDGSNFTLKIRSTKLEDSAMYFCASSVPGSGGGIQPQHFGDGTRLSIL.